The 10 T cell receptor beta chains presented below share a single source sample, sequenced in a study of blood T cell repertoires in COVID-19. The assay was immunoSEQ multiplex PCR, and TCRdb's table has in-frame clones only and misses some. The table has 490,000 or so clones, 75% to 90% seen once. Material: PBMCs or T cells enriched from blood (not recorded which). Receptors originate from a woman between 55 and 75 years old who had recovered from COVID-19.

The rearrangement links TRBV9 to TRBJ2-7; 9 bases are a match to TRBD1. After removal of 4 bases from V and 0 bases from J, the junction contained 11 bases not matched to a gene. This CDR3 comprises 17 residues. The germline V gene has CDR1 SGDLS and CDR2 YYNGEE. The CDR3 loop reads CASSPPGTGRSSYEQYF. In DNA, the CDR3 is TGTGCCAGCAGCCCACCCGGGACAGGGAGAAGCTCCTACGAGCAGTACTTC.

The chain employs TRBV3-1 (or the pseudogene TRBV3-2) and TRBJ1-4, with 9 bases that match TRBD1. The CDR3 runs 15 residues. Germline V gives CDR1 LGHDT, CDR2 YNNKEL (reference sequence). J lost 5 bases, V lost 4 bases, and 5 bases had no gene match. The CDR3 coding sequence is TGTGCCAGCAGCCTAGGACAGGGGACAAATGAAAAACTGTTTTTT. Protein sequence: CASSLGQGTNEKLFF.

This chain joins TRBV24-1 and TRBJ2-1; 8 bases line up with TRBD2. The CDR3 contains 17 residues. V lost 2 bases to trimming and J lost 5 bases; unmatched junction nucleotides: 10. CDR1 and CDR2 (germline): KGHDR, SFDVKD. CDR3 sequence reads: CATSDSGGGTKNNEQFF. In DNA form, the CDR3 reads TGTGCCACCAGTGATTCGGGCGGGGGGACTAAAAACAATGAGCAGTTCTTC.

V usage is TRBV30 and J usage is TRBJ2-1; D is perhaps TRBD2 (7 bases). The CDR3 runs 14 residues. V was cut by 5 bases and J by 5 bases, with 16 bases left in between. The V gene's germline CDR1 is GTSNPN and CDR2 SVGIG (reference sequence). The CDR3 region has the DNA TGTGCCTGGTCCCCCGGGGGGACAAACAATGAGCAGTTCTTC. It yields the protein CAWSPGGTNNEQFF.

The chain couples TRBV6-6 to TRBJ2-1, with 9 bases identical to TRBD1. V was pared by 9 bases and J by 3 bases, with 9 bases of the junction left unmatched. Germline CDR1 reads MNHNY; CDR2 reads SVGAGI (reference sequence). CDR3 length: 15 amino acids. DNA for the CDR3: TGTGCCAGTTTCTCCGGGACAGGGCTCTACAATGAGCAGTTCTTC. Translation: CASFSGTGLYNEQFF.

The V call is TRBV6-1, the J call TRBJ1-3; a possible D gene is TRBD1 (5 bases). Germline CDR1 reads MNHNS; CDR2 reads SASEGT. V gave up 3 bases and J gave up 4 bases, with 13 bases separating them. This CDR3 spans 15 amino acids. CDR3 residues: CASSEGRSGGNTIYF. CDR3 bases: TGTGCCAGCAGTGAGGGCAGGTCAGGGGGAAACACCATATATTTT.

The chain's CDR3 is CASSQSGANVLTF. The CDR3 DNA reads TGTGCCAGCAGTCAATCTGGGGCCAACGTCCTGACTTTC. V usage is TRBV7-9 and J usage is TRBJ2-6, with no clear D. In germline, CDR1 is SEHNR, CDR2 FQNEAQ (reference sequence). The CDR3 contains 13 residues. V was shortened by 6 bases and J by 1 base, with 4 bases between the two germline ends.

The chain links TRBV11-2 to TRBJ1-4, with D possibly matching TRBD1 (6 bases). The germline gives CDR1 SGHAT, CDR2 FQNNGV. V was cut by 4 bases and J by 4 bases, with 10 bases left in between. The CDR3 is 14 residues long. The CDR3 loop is CASSWTVGNEKLFF. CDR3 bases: TGTGCCAGCAGCTGGACAGTGGGTAATGAAAAACTGTTTTTT.

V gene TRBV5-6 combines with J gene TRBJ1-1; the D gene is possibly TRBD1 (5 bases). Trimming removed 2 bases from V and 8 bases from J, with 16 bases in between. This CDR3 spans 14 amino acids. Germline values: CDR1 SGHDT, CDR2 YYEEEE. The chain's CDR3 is CASSFLAEQAEAFF. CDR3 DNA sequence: TGTGCCAGCAGCTTTTTGGCGGAACAGGCCGAAGCTTTCTTT.

Written as DNA, the CDR3 is TGTGCCAGCAGACTGAAAACAGGGGGCGTCAGCTACACCTTC. Protein product: CASRLKTGGVSYTF. The chain is built from TRBV27 and TRBJ1-2; TRBD1 aligns across 9 bases. The CDR3 extends over 14 amino acids. Germline V gene lookup returns CDR1 MNHEY and CDR2 SMNVEV (reference sequence). Germline trimming cut 6 bases from V and 9 bases from J; bases unmatched to any gene: 11.